Listed below are T cell receptor beta chains from one sample, sequenced in a study of CD8+ T cells in alopecia areata. Using immunoSEQ multiplex PCR, the repertoire was profiled, and TCRdb retains in-frame clones only, with some absent. The sample includes 150,000 to 180,000 clones, about 53% of them seen just once. The starting material was CD8+ T cells sorted from blood, obtained at week 0. The receptors were sampled from a human donor with alopecia areata. CDR3s include the opening cysteine and the closing phenylalanine or tryptophan. D genes are given only for firm matches. Size is stated for part of the rows, as once, few or many counts, or as a class when the clone is expanded.

cdr3_aa cdr3_nt j_call clone_size d_call v_call
CAWIQGPALTFF TGTGCCTGGATTCAGGGACCGGCATTAACTTTCTTT TRBJ1-1 once - TRBV30
CASIIGQGDGYTF TGTGCCAGCATCATAGGTCAGGGGGATGGCTACACCTTC TRBJ1-2 - TRBD1 TRBV2
CSVEETELLQFF TGCAGCGTTGAAGAGACAGAACTCCTCCAGTTCTTC TRBJ2-1 few - TRBV29-1
CSALGVEAFF TGCAGCGCCCTCGGGGTTGAAGCTTTCTTT TRBJ1-1 few - TRBV29-1
CSYTETSTDTQYF TGCAGCTACACGGAAACTAGCACAGATACGCAGTATTTT TRBJ2-3 - - TRBV29-1
CASSGTVNSGNTIYF TGTGCCAGCAGTGGGACAGTCAACTCGGGAAACACCATATATTTT TRBJ1-3 - - TRBV2
CASSLDRGNEQFF TGTGCCAGCAGCTTGGACAGGGGGAATGAGCAGTTCTTC TRBJ2-1 once TRBD1 TRBV5-6
CASSHQPGQGNQPQHF TGCGCCAGCAGCCATCAACCGGGACAGGGGAATCAGCCCCAGCATTTT TRBJ1-5 - TRBD1 TRBV4-1
CASRLGGGEQYF TGTGCCAGCAGGCTGGGCGGGGGCGAGCAGTACTTC TRBJ2-7 - TRBD2 TRBV27
CSVERRGTSTDTQYF TGCAGCGTTGAAAGACGGGGGACTAGCACAGATACGCAGTATTTT TRBJ2-3 - - TRBV29-1
CASSPDRDNQPQHF TGTGCCAGTAGCCCGGACAGGGACAATCAGCCCCAGCATTTT TRBJ1-5 - TRBD1 TRBV19
CASTQEGTDTQYF TGTGCCAGCACCCAGGAGGGGACAGATACGCAGTATTTT TRBJ2-3 - - TRBV6-6
CAISVTSRNEQFF TGTGCCATCAGTGTGACTAGCCGGAATGAGCAGTTCTTC TRBJ2-1 few TRBD2 TRBV10-3
CAWSVSTGELFF TGTGCCTGGAGTGTATCAACAGGGGAGCTGTTTTTT TRBJ2-2 - - TRBV30
CASSLPGTSNYEQYF TGTGCCAGCAGCCTCCCCGGGACATCGAACTACGAGCAGTACTTC TRBJ2-7 - - TRBV7-9
CSVRTDMYGYTF TGCAGCGTCCGCACAGATATGTATGGCTACACCTTC TRBJ1-2 - - TRBV29-1
CSCLNGGVEQYF TGCAGCTGTCTGAACGGGGGGGTCGAGCAGTACTTC TRBJ2-7 few TRBD2 TRBV29-1
CSLGRASPDF TGCAGCCTGGGACGGGCCTCCCCTGACTTC TRBJ2-7 few - TRBV29-1
CASSPPATEAFF TGTGCCAGTAGTCCCCCCGCGACTGAAGCTTTCTTT TRBJ1-1 - - TRBV19
CASSKRQGDGYTF TGTGCCAGTAGTAAACGTCAAGGGGATGGCTACACCTTC TRBJ1-2 - - TRBV19
CASSSDWSSYNEQFF TGTGCCAGCAGTTCAGACTGGAGCTCCTACAATGAGCAGTTCTTC TRBJ2-1 - - TRBV27
CASSQSEGYGYTF TGCGCCAGCAGCCAATCGGAAGGCTATGGCTACACCTTC TRBJ1-2 once - TRBV4-3
CASTPLAGVYEQYF TGTGCCAGCACCCCGCTAGCGGGGGTCTACGAGCAGTACTTC TRBJ2-7 - TRBD2 TRBV7-2
CASSLAPGQRHPQHF TGTGCCAGCAGTTTAGCCCCGGGACAAAGGCACCCCCAGCATTTT TRBJ1-5 - - TRBV27
CASSVDGTSLAEAFF TGTGCCAGCAGCGTGGATGGGACTTCGCTCGCTGAAGCTTTCTTT TRBJ1-1 - - TRBV9
CASSQDQTGELFF TGCGCCAGCAGCCAAGATCAAACCGGGGAGCTGTTTTTT TRBJ2-2 few - TRBV4-3
CASSLAGGDGYTF TGTGCCAGCAGTTTAGCAGGGGGGGATGGCTACACCTTC TRBJ1-2 - TRBD1 TRBV27
CASSPTGIYEQYF TGTGCCAGCAGCCCGACAGGGATCTACGAGCAGTACTTC TRBJ2-7 few TRBD1 TRBV6-5
CSADTYKSGYTEAFF TGCAGCGCTGATACTTATAAGTCAGGGTACACTGAAGCTTTCTTT TRBJ1-1 - - TRBV29-1
CACPAPSGANVLTF TGTGCCTGCCCTGCCCCGTCTGGGGCCAACGTCCTGACTTTC TRBJ2-6 - - TRBV30
CSVEGLEGYTF TGCAGCGTTGAGGGACTTGAGGGCTACACCTTC TRBJ1-2 few - TRBV29-1
CATGTGGMYEQYF TGTGCCACTGGGACAGGGGGAATGTACGAGCAGTACTTC TRBJ2-7 - TRBD1 TRBV15
CAWSVSGGYEQYF TGTGCCTGGAGTGTGAGCGGGGGGTACGAGCAGTACTTC TRBJ2-7 few TRBD2 TRBV30
CASSQGTLAPYEQYF TGCGCCAGCAGCCAAGGGACACTTGCTCCCTACGAGCAGTACTTC TRBJ2-7 - - TRBV4-3
CASATMGEGTEAFF TGTGCCAGCGCCACCATGGGGGAGGGCACTGAAGCTTTCTTT TRBJ1-1 - - TRBV21-1
CASSFPSTSGNTIYF TGTGCCAGCAGTTTCCCGTCAACCTCTGGAAACACCATATATTTT TRBJ1-3 - - TRBV6-6
CASSDDYNEQFF TGTGCCAGCAGTGACGACTACAATGAGCAGTTCTTC TRBJ2-1 - - TRBV2
CASSSHGGATDTQYF TGTGCCAGCAGTTCCCACGGGGGGGCAACAGATACGCAGTATTTT TRBJ2-3 - TRBD2 TRBV6-6
CSAPSQGAWGYTF TGCAGCGCTCCCTCACAGGGGGCTTGGGGCTACACCTTC TRBJ1-2 - TRBD1 TRBV29-1
CATSTEALQETQYF TGTGCCACCAGCACAGAGGCCTTGCAAGAGACCCAGTACTTC TRBJ2-5 few - TRBV15
CAWIPGQGFNSPLHF TGTGCCTGGATTCCGGGACAGGGATTTAATTCACCCCTCCACTTT TRBJ1-6 - TRBD1 TRBV30
CSVPGQGGYTF TGCAGCGTGCCTGGACAGGGTGGCTACACCTTC TRBJ1-2 once TRBD1 TRBV29-1
CASSQAGQGEAFF TGCGCCAGCAGCCAAGCCGGACAAGGAGAAGCTTTCTTT TRBJ1-1 - - TRBV4-3
CAWSEGDRNGYTF TGTGCCTGGAGTGAAGGGGACAGAAATGGCTACACCTTC TRBJ1-2 - TRBD1 TRBV30